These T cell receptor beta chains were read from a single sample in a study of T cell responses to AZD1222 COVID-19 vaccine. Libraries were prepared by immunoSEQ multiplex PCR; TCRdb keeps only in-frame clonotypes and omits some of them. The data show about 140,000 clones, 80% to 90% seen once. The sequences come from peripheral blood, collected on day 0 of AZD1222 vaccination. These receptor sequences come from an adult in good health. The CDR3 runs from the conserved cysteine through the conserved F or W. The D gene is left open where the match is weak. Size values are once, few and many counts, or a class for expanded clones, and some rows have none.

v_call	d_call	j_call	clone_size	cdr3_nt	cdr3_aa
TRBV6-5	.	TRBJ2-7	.	TGTGCCAGCAGAGCTGGACCAATCGACTACGAGCAGTACTTC	CASRAGPIDYEQYF
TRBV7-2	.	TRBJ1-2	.	TGTGCCAGCAGCGCCGGACCCTACCAAAACTATGGCTACACCTTC	CASSAGPYQNYGYTF
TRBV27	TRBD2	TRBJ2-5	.	TGTGCCAGCAGTTCAACGGGGGGGACCCAGTACTTC	CASSSTGGTQYF
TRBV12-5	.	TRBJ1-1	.	TGTGCTAGTGGTTTGGTACGGAACACTGAAGCTTTCTTT	CASGLVRNTEAFF
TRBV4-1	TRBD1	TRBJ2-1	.	TGCGCCAGCAGCCAAGATCAGACAGGGGCCCCCTACAATGAGCAGTTCTTC	CASSQDQTGAPYNEQFF
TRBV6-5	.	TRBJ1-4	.	TGTGCCAGCAGTTACGACAGACGTAATGAAAAACTGTTTTTT	CASSYDRRNEKLFF
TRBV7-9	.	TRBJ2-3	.	TGTGCCAGCAGCTTCACAGATACGCAGTATTTT	CASSFTDTQYF
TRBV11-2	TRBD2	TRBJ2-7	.	TGTGCCAGCAGCCCGAGCGGGGGGTTCCGCGAGCAGTACTTC	CASSPSGGFREQYF
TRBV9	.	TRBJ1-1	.	TGTGCCAGCAGCGTAGGACAGCTGAACACTGAAGCTTTCTTT	CASSVGQLNTEAFF
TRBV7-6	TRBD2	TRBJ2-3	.	TGTGCCAGCAGCGAGGGACTAGCGGGTCTCGAAGATACGCAGTATTTT	CASSEGLAGLEDTQYF
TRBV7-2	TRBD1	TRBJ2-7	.	TGTGCCAGCAGCTTAGCGGACAGGAGCTACGAGCAGTACTTC	CASSLADRSYEQYF
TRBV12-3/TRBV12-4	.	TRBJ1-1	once	TGTGCCAGCACCCTGGGGGGGCAGTCAGCTTTCTTT	CASTLGGQSAFF
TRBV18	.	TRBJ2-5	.	TGTGCCAGCTCACCACCGATAGGGTTACAAGAGACCCAGTACTTC	CASSPPIGLQETQYF
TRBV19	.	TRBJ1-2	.	TGTGCCAGTAGTCCCGACAGATCTCGAATCTATGGCTACACCTTC	CASSPDRSRIYGYTF
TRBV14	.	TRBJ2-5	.	TGTGCCAGCAGCCAAGTTTCCGGGTTGGAGACCCAGTACTTC	CASSQVSGLETQYF
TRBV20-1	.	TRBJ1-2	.	TGCAGTGCTAGTAATGCGGGCTATGGCTACACCTTC	CSASNAGYGYTF
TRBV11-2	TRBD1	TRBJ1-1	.	TGTGCCAGCAGCTGGGACAGTCGGGGGAACACTGAAGCTTTCTTT	CASSWDSRGNTEAFF
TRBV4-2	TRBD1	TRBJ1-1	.	TGTGCCAGCAGCCAGGACAGGGAAGGGAACACTGAAGCTTTCTTT	CASSQDREGNTEAFF
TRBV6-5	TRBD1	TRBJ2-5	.	TGTGCCAGCAGTACGGGACAGGGAGTTGTGGAGACCCAGTACTTC	CASSTGQGVVETQYF
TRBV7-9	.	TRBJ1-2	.	TGTGCCAGCAGAGAGGACTATGGCTACACCTTC	CASREDYGYTF
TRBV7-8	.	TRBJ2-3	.	TGTGCCAGCAGACGACAGGATACGCAGTATTTT	CASRRQDTQYF
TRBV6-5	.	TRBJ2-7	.	TGTGCCAGCAGTTACTCAGGGGGAGTGGGAGGCTACGAGCAGTACTTC	CASSYSGGVGGYEQYF
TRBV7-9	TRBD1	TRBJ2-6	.	TGTGCCAGCAGACCACACGGACAGGGGGCAACGGGTGGGGCCAACGTCCTGACTTTC	CASRPHGQGATGGANVLTF
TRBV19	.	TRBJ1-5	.	TGTGCCAGTAGTTTGGGGGGGGGCAATCAGCCCCAGCATTTT	CASSLGGGNQPQHF
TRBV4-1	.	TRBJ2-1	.	TGCGCCAGCAGCCACGGGCGGCCCAATGAGCAGTTCTTC	CASSHGRPNEQFF
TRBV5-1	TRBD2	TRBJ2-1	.	TGCGCCAGCAGCTTGGCTGGGAGCCCAATCCGAGCGGGGCGTAACAATGAGCAGTTCTTC	CASSLAGSPIRAGRNNEQFF
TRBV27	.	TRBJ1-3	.	TGTGCCAGCAGTGTCCAGGGGCCTGGAAACACCATATATTTT	CASSVQGPGNTIYF
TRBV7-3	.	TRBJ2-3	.	TGTGCCAGCAGCTATGACAAAAGCACAGATACGCAGTATTTT	CASSYDKSTDTQYF
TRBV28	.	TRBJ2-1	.	TGTGCCAGCAGTTCTTTAGCGACGAGGGCCCTTTTTAGATCAAATGAGCAGTTCTTC	CASSSLATRALFRSNEQFF
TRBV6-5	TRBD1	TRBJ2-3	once	TGTGCCAGCAGTTACACAACAGGGGGAAGCACAGATACGCAGTATTTT	CASSYTTGGSTDTQYF
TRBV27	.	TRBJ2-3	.	TGTGCCAGCAGTTTAACCCCAGGGCTAGCCACAGATACGCAGTATTTT	CASSLTPGLATDTQYF
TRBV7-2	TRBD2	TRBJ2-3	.	TGTGCCAGCAGCGTTACTAGCGGGGGGTTCACAGATACGCAGTATTTT	CASSVTSGGFTDTQYF
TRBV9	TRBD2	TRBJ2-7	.	TGTGCCAGCACCGATGAGGGACTAGCGGGAGTTAGGTACGAGCAGTACTTC	CASTDEGLAGVRYEQYF
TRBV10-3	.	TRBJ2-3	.	TGTGCCATCAGTGCTTTCGGGGAGGATACGCAGTATTTT	CAISAFGEDTQYF
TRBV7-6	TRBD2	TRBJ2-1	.	TGTGCCAGCAGCCCTAGCTCTAGCGGGAGTAGATACAATGAGCAGTTCTTC	CASSPSSSGSRYNEQFF
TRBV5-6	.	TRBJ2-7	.	TGTGCCAGCAGCTTAGGATTCTACGAGCAGTACTTC	CASSLGFYEQYF
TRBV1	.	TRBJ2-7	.	TGCACCAGCAGTCCCCCGGGACAGGGAAACTACGAGCAGTACTTC	CTSSPPGQGNYEQYF
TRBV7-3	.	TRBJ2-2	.	TGTGCCAGCAGCTTAGGGAACACCGGGGAGCTGTTTTTT	CASSLGNTGELFF
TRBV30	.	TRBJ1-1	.	TGTGCCTGGAGTGTAGGGGGGATCCATGCTTTCTTT	CAWSVGGIHAFF
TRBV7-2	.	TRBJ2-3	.	TGTGCCAGCAGCCGGGACTCGTCCACAGATACGCAGTATTTT	CASSRDSSTDTQYF
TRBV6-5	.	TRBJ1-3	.	TGTGCCAGCAGTTTGGTCGGCTCTGGAAACACCATATATTTT	CASSLVGSGNTIYF